This record concerns one T cell receptor (beta chain) sequence. This clone has a count of ten or more. Its cognate antigen has yet to be identified. The read ends 3 residues before the CDR3 terminus; that terminus is restored from the germline J gene. CDR1 and CDR2 are read off the germline V gene (reference sequence) as LNHDA and SQIVND. The junction shows trimming of 5 bases on V and 4 bases on J, plus 15 bases between the germline ends. Counted from cysteine to phenylalanine, this CDR3 has 15 amino acids. Sequencing covers 36 bases of the CDR3, shown here with the frame starting at base 1. CVID samples and control samples contributed equivalent amounts of genomic DNA as sequencing input. For every sample, a 60 bp segment covering the rearranged TCRbeta CDR3 region was amplified and then sequenced. The immunoSEQ assay, a bias-corrected multiplex PCR combined with high-throughput sequencing, was used for TCRbeta amplification. The authors' analysis ran thus. Each unique nucleotide sequence was treated as a clone and annotated with V, D and J genes, copy number and frequency. Sequences were labeled productive if in frame, and non-productive if out of frame or containing stop codons. Clonality was calculated from Shannon's entropy as previously described. The predicted amino acid sequences of productive clones were used to derive the mean CDR3 Kyte-Doolittle hydropathy. Scaled V gene usage was hierarchically clustered using Manhattan distance and complete linkage with the R hclust function. Sharing of clones by CDR3 amino acid sequence was evaluated by resampling 12 repertoires per group over 100 rounds. The repertoires were searched for more than 65 published EBV-specific and fewer than 250 published CMV-specific TCRbeta sequences. A couple of CVID samples yielding fewer than 10,000 sequences were excluded from analysis, leaving 42 CVID repertoires. Not all clones reach the TCRdb copy of this immuneACCESS table, which keeps in-frame sequences only. Checked studies attribute under half of the gap to unresolved V genes and leave the rest unexplained. That table furnishes V, J and clone size, whereas the DNA furnished D and trimming. Across this sample, 25,000 to 35,000 clones were tabulated and none appeared just once. Of the sample, about 3.3% falls within the top ten clones.

These data originate in a study of T cell clonality in common variable immunodeficiency (dated by TCRdb to between 2014 and 2016). Beyond this particular receptor, the publication reports: Compared with healthy controls, CVID subjects showed increased TCRbeta clonality (t-test p = 0.018), a feature most characteristic of about a third of subjects. According to the authors, finding the cause of the higher clonality in CVID would require sequencing the repertoires of T cell subpopulations. Despite equal DNA input, controls averaged about 79,000 unique sequences per sample versus about 31,547 in CVID samples. Correlations of repertoire features with clinical complications were constrained by heterogeneity among patients within the CVID cohort. Reportedly, TCRbeta sequences from CVID had fewer deletions and N-nucleotide insertions, and highly modified clones with 13 or more V deletions were absent from CVID. CVID subjects shared fewer TCRbeta clones with each other than healthy controls did (p < 0.0001).

Standard criteria were used to diagnose CVID, namely serum IgG, IgA and/or IgM reduced below the normal range together with specific antibody deficiency. A total of about 44 subjects (approximately 15 female and roughly 30 male; age range roughly 9 to 64 years, mean age around 40) were included in the CVID group. Both CVID patients and healthy controls were predominantly of Caucasian heritage. At the time of study participation, every CVID subject had been on replacement immunoglobulin therapy for one year or longer. No CVID subject was ill or taking immunomodulatory or immunosuppressive medication when blood was collected. From each donor, roughly 5 to 8.5 ml of heparinized peripheral whole blood was collected. Genomic DNA from adults with common variable immune deficiency (CVID) and from healthy adult controls was the source for sequencing TCRbeta CDR3 repertoires. Diluted blood was subjected to density centrifugation over Hypaque 1077 or Ficoll-Paque for isolation of peripheral blood mononuclear cells. Unsorted mononuclear cells served as the source of genomic DNA, which was extracted either by Qiagen column purification or by a centrifugation-based method.

The source material was peripheral blood mononuclear cells. Here the chain combines TRBV19 and TRBJ1-5; no D segment can be confidently identified. The origin of this receptor is a human donor with common variable immunodeficiency. Here the CDR3 is given as CASSDTQLQNQPQHF. The sequenced CDR3 bases are TGTGCCAGTAGTGACACCCAGTTGCAAAATCAGCCC.